The 20 T cell receptor beta chains below all came from one sample that was sequenced in a study of shared clonotypes between healthy human individuals. Naive CD8 cells comprised CD45RO-negative, CCR7-positively selected cells, excluding terminally differentiated effector memory CD45RA+ cells. Sequencing used immunoSEQ multiplex PCR; TCRdb keeps in-frame clones, though not all of them. This sample has over 750,000 clones, with just over 95% found just once. The sequenced sample consisted of naive CD8+ T cells sorted from blood. These receptors were obtained from a man aged 30 to 39 in good health.

V gene TRBV4-1 combines with J gene TRBJ1-5; D might be TRBD1 (6 bases). The CDR3 extends over 14 amino acids. Germline V gene sequence: CDR1 MGHRA, CDR2 YSYEKL. Trimming left V 4 bases short and J 3 bases short, with 10 bases between. The CDR3 sequence is CASSPDRPNQPQHF. The DNA of the CDR3 is TGCGCCAGCAGCCCCGACAGGCCCAATCAGCCCCAGCATTTT.

This chain links TRBV27 with TRBJ2-1; 9 nucleotides line up with TRBD2. The CDR3 has 15 residues. Germline CDR1 reads MNHEY; CDR2 reads SMNVEV (reference sequence). Unmatched junction bases numbered 8, after V lost 7 bases and J lost 4 bases. The CDR3, as DNA: TGTGCCAGCAAACCGGGACTAGCAGATTACAATGAGCAGTTCTTC. This sequence encodes CASKPGLADYNEQFF.

This clone turned up a few times. The chain has TRBV5-1 and TRBJ2-7, with 7 nucleotides matching TRBD2. CDR3 length: 14 amino acids. Germline V gene lookup returns CDR1 SGHRS and CDR2 YFSETQ. V lost 5 bases and J lost 4; bases outside the gene matches: 9. CDR3 sequence: CASSLRGSGYEQYF. The CDR3 DNA sequence: TGCGCCAGCAGTTTGAGGGGTAGCGGGTACGAGCAGTACTTC. Using reference TRBV5-1 and TRBJ2-7 for the parts outside the CDR3, the full variable domain is KAGVTQTPRYLIKTRGQQVTLSCSPISGHRSVSWYQQTPGQGLQFLFEYFSETQRNKGNFPGRFSGRQFSNSRSEMNVSTLELGDSALYLCASSLRGSGYEQYFGPGTRLTVT.

The V and J genes are TRBV30 and TRBJ1-5; D remains ambiguous. The germline V gene has CDR1 GTSNPN and CDR2 SVGIG (reference sequence). Trimming took 1 base from V and 4 from J, leaving 5 bases between them. CDR3 size: 12 residues. CDR3 nucleotide sequence: TGTGCCTGGAGTGCCGGTAATCAGCCCCAGCATTTT. It translates to CAWSAGNQPQHF.

V is TRBV5-8 and J is TRBJ2-1; 8 bases fit TRBD1. This CDR3 comprises 20 residues. V dropped 3 bases and J dropped 5; count of bases not matched to a gene: 22. Germline-derived CDR1 and CDR2 are SGHTS and YDEGEE. CDR3 sequence: CASSWPLHRKDRGVDNEQFF. The CDR3 nucleotides read TGTGCCAGCAGCTGGCCTCTCCATAGGAAAGACAGGGGAGTCGACAATGAGCAGTTCTTC.

V is TRBV6-5 and J is TRBJ2-5; D gene unclear. The V gene's germline CDR1 is MNHEY and CDR2 SVGAGI. The CDR3 loop spans 12 amino acids. Trimming removed 5 bases from V and 5 bases from J, with 9 bases in between. CDR3 protein: CASSASSETQYF. CDR3 nucleotide sequence: TGTGCCAGCAGTGCGTCGTCTGAGACCCAGTACTTC.

The genes are TRBV27 and TRBJ2-7; D is undetermined. The CDR3 has 14 residues. The ends were cut back, 3 bases at V and 3 bases at J, with 12 bases in the middle. CDR1 and CDR2 (germline): MNHEY, SMNVEV (reference sequence). The CDR3 is CASSFIESLYEQYF. As DNA, the CDR3 is TGTGCCAGCAGTTTTATCGAAAGTCTCTACGAGCAGTACTTC.

The J gene is TRBJ2-7, the V gene TRBV11-2; weak D call: TRBD2 (5 bases). In germline, CDR1 is SGHAT, CDR2 FQNNGV. The CDR3 contains 13 residues. Between the trimmed V and J ends, which lost 5 bases and 3 bases, there was a span of 11 bases. CDR3 loop: CASSLGLYYEQYF. In DNA form, the CDR3 reads TGTGCCAGCAGCCTCGGACTCTACTACGAGCAGTACTTC.

The chain employs TRBV15 and TRBJ1-5, with D unclear. Germline V gene data show CDR1 as LNHNV and CDR2 as YYDKDF (reference sequence). Trimming left V 4 bases short and J 2 bases short, with 9 bases between. The CDR3 consists of 14 residues. In nucleotides, the CDR3 is TGTGCCACCAGCAATAGGGTAGGCAATCAGCCCCAGCATTTT. It yields the protein CATSNRVGNQPQHF.

The chain recombines TRBV27 with TRBJ1-4; D may be TRBD1 (5 bases). Germline V lookup: CDR1 MNHEY, CDR2 SMNVEV (reference sequence). This CDR3 region has 13 residues. V was trimmed by 6 bases and J by 8 bases, leaving 13 bases between them. CDR3 nucleotides: TGTGCCAGCAGACCTCGGGGGTGGGAAAAACTGTTTTTT. Translation gives CASRPRGWEKLFF. Full variable domain (outside the CDR3, taken from reference TRBV27 and TRBJ1-4): EAQVTQNPRYLITVTGKKLTVTCSQNMNHEYMSWYRQDPGLGLRQIYYSMNVEVTDKGDVPEGYKVSRKEKRNFPLILESPSPNQTSLYFCASRPRGWEKLFFGSGTQLSVL.

In regard to this clone: Other DNA sequences in the sample encode the same CDR3. The chain uses TRBV5-1 and TRBJ2-7; weak D call: TRBD1 (6 bases). Trimming removed 0 bases from V and 3 bases from J, with 7 bases in between. This CDR3 contains 13 residues. CDR1 is SGHRS, CDR2 YFSETQ, per germline. The CDR3 here is CASSLGQDYEQYF. In DNA, the CDR3 is TGCGCCAGCAGCTTGGGACAGGACTACGAGCAGTACTTC.

V is TRBV11-2 and J is TRBJ2-1; perhaps TRBD2 as D (5 bases). Germline CDR1 and CDR2: SGHAT and FQNNGV. The V end was cut by 4 bases, the J end by 7 bases, with 8 bases between. CDR3 length equals 12 residues. Written as DNA, the CDR3 is TGTGCCAGCAGCTCAGAGGGTAATGAGCAGTTCTTC. Translation: CASSSEGNEQFF.

CDR3 in amino acids: CASRLGYNEQFF. The DNA for the CDR3 is TGTGCCAGCAGGTTGGGGTACAATGAGCAGTTCTTC. The J gene is TRBJ2-1, the V gene TRBV13; D is undetermined. This CDR3 is 12 amino acids long. Germline assignment: CDR1 PRHDT and CDR2 FYEKMQ (reference sequence). Trimming stripped 6 bases from V and 4 bases from J, with 7 bases between.

This sequence joins TRBV2 and TRBJ1-5, with D unresolved. The CDR3 contains 13 residues. Germline V gene data show CDR1 as SNHLY and CDR2 as FYNNEI. V was pared by 6 bases and J by 5 bases, with 11 bases between. The CDR3 nucleotides are TGTGCCAGCAGCCGGGGTTCCGATCAGCCCCAGCATTTT. Translated: CASSRGSDQPQHF.

V gene TRBV7-9 combines with J gene TRBJ2-7, with a tentative D call TRBD1 (6 bases). V was pared by 3 bases and J by 2 bases, with 11 bases between. Germline values: CDR1 SEHNR, CDR2 FQNEAQ (reference sequence). This CDR3 spans 14 amino acids. The CDR3 DNA follows: TGTGCCAGCAGCTTCACAGGGAACCCCTACGAGCAGTACTTC. It encodes CASSFTGNPYEQYF. The full variable domain, rest sourced from reference TRBV7-9 and TRBJ2-7, is DTGVSQNPRHKITKRGQNVTFRCDPISEHNRLYWYRQTLGQGPEFLTYFQNEAQLEKSRLLSDRFSAERPKGSFSTLEIQRTEQGDSAMYLCASSFTGNPYEQYFGPGTRLTVT.

The chain is built from TRBV29-1 and TRBJ2-1, with 14 bases matching TRBD2. V lost 4 bases to trimming and J lost 10 bases; unmatched junction nucleotides: 15. Looked up from germline, CDR1 is SQVTM and CDR2 is ANQGSEA. The CDR3 covers 17 residues. The CDR3 loop reads CSVGQRTSGRTGSEQFF. The CDR3 DNA is TGCAGCGTTGGACAGAGGACTAGCGGGAGGACAGGCTCGGAGCAGTTCTTC.

This rearrangement joins TRBV11-2 to TRBJ2-3; 7 bases fit TRBD2. Germline values: CDR1 SGHAT, CDR2 FQNNGV. With 3 bases clipped from V and 1 base from J, the junction kept 4 bases outside the gene matches. The CDR3 loop spans 15 amino acids. CDR3 coding DNA: TGTGCCAGCAGCTTGGGCGGGAGCGGCACAGATACGCAGTATTTT. Amino acids: CASSLGGSGTDTQYF.

The rearrangement links TRBV30 to TRBJ1-5; D not certain. The V gene's germline CDR1 is GTSNPN and CDR2 SVGIG (reference sequence). With 5 bases removed from V and 4 bases from J, the gap between germline ends came to 18 bases. The CDR3 has 15 residues. CDR3 DNA: TGTGCCTGGGGGGAGCTAGCAGGCCTAAATCAGCCCCAGCATTTT. This encodes CAWGELAGLNQPQHF.

This clone was detected a few times. The V gene is TRBV7-8, the J gene TRBJ2-7; perhaps TRBD2 as D (5 bases). Between the trimmed V and J ends, which lost 5 bases and 6 bases, there was a span of 14 bases. This CDR3 comprises 13 residues. Germline CDR1 and CDR2: SGHVS and FQNEAQ. The CDR3 sequence: CASSPLARAEQYF. As DNA, the CDR3 is TGTGCCAGCAGCCCCTTGGCGAGGGCCGAGCAGTACTTC.

This clone came up once. In DNA form, the CDR3 reads TGTGCCAGCAGCTTAGGCGGGAGGTCGATGAGTTCTAGCGGGGATACGCAGTATTTT. Encoded protein: CASSLGGRSMSSSGDTQYF. The chain has TRBV11-2 and TRBJ2-3; TRBD2 matches 8 bases. The germline CDR1 and CDR2 sequences are SGHAT and FQNNGV. J lost 6 bases, V lost 1 base, and 18 bases had no gene match. CDR3 length: 19 amino acids.